This TCR beta chain was sequenced during a study of blood T cell repertoires in COVID-19. Generated by immunoSEQ multiplex PCR, the TCRdb table keeps only in-frame clones and is missing some. The repertoire holds about 490,000 clones, with 70% to 90% as singletons. Germline CDR1 GTSNPN, CDR2 SVGIG (reference sequence). CDR3 size: 13 residues. V was trimmed by 5 bases and J by 0 bases, leaving 11 bases between them. This sequence originates from a human donor in a cohort sampled during active COVID-19. Input material: peripheral blood. V usage is TRBV30 and J usage is TRBJ2-7; possible D gene TRBD2, 5 bases. As DNA, the CDR3 is TGTGCCTGGGATCGAGGGAGCTCCTACGAGCAGTACTTC. Translated: CAWDRGSSYEQYF.